This TCR beta chain derives from a study of blood T cell repertoires in COVID-19. Looking at the study overall: Acute and convalescent COVID-19 samples came from the United States, Italy and Spain. T cells, B-cell-depleted T cells, or PBMCs provided the cDNA or gDNA that served as material.

Study processing details: Estimates of nucleated cell counts were drawn from the amplification of reference gene primers. Method: immunoSEQ multiplex PCR; TCRdb's copy keeps in-frame clones and lacks some. That table supplies the V and J calls and clone size; D and trimming were determined from the DNA. Among approximately 190,000 clones listed, about 86% were seen once. A single count supports this clone. The CDR3 sequence is 16 residues long. Trimming pared 5 bases from V and 0 bases from J, leaving 14 bases between. Germline CDR1 reads MNHNY; CDR2 reads SVGAGI (reference sequence). V gene TRBV6-6 combines with J gene TRBJ1-3; unclear D gene. Sequences were obtained from peripheral blood. The receptor was isolated from a man aged 30-40 years with active or convalescent COVID-19. The CDR3 here is CASSTLGGGSGNTIYF. In DNA form, the CDR3 reads TGTGCCAGCAGTACCCTCGGCGGCGGCTCTGGAAACACCATATATTTT.